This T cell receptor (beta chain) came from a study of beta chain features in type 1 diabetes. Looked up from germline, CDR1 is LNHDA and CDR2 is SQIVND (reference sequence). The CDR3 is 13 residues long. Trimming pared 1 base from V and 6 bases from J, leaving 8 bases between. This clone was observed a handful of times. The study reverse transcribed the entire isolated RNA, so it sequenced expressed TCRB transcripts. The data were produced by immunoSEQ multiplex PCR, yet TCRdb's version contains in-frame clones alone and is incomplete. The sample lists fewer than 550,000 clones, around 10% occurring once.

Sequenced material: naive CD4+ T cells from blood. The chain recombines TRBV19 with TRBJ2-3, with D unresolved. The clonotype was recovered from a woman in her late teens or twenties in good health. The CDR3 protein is CASSIAFRDTQYF. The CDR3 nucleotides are TGTGCCAGTAGTATAGCCTTCAGGGATACGCAGTATTTT.